This T cell receptor (beta chain) was identified in a study of T cell repertoires in cytomegalovirus infection. On the study more broadly: HLA-C-restricted CMV epitopes, recently identified, and well-studied HLA-B-restricted ones were used by the study. Public TCR beta signatures were indicative of both CMV infection and a matching HLA type. Study-level points and caveats: HLA-C-restricted CMV-specific TCR beta clonotypes were dominant in the ex vivo response. Using cumulative public TCR beta family frequency, the authors identified those who carried CMV together with the relevant HLA.

In its sample, this clonotype was seen many times. What it binds is unknown. Germline V gives CDR1 LGHNA, CDR2 YSLEER. V shed 0 bases and J shed 0 bases, with 12 bases lying between them. The CDR3 runs 16 residues. TCRdb recomputed calls from the reads with MiXCR, one row per CDR3 protein. The data hold nearly 700,000 distinct CDR3 sequences, with around 31% observed a single time. The receptor comes from a human donor in good health (CMV status not recorded). Some clones in this sample may be carry-over from other donors' samples. Material: cultured PBMCs, obtained from culture after CMV antigen stimulation. The rearrangement joins TRBV4-3 to TRBJ2-7, with no clear D. CDR3 in amino acids: CASSQDWADSSYEQYF. The DNA for the CDR3 is TGCGCCAGCAGCCAAGATTGGGCAGATAGCTCCTACGAGCAGTACTTC.